These 15 T cell receptor beta chains originate from one sample sequenced in a study of blood T cell repertoires in COVID-19. Assay used: immunoSEQ multiplex PCR; TCRdb lists only in-frame clones, some missing. The table shows over 250,000 clones, with 85% occurring only once. Sequenced input: peripheral blood. These receptors all stem from a man in his fifties or sixties with active or convalescent COVID-19.

The rearrangement links TRBV25-1 to TRBJ1-5, with D maybe TRBD1 (5 bases). Trimming took 4 bases from V and 2 from J, leaving 6 bases between them. The CDR3 contains 13 residues. Germline loops: CDR1 MGHDK, CDR2 SYGVNS. In DNA, the CDR3 is TGTGCCAGCAGTGGGGGGGGCAATCAGCCCCAGCATTTT. Its translation: CASSGGGNQPQHF.

V is TRBV28 and J is TRBJ1-4; D perhaps matches TRBD1 (6 bases). The ends were cut back, 4 bases at V and 7 bases at J, with 19 bases in the middle. The CDR3 sequence is 16 residues long. Germline loops: CDR1 MDHEN, CDR2 SYDVKM. CDR3 nucleotides: TGTGCCAGCAGTTCCAGGGGTTCCGGCGTTGGTGAAAAACTGTTTTTT. This translates into CASSSRGSGVGEKLFF.

This chain uses TRBV15 with TRBJ1-4; D perhaps matches TRBD1 (5 bases). The CDR3 contains 22 residues. Between the trimmed V and J ends, which lost 0 bases and 3 bases, there was a span of 29 bases. Germline V lookup: CDR1 LNHNV, CDR2 YYDKDF (reference sequence). CDR3 sequence (DNA): TGTGCCACCAGCAGAGATCCCTACTTAATCGCAGGGCGCGCATCGTCTAATGAAAAACTGTTTTTT. Translated, it gives CATSRDPYLIAGRASSNEKLFF.

The chain combines TRBV10-3 with TRBJ1-2; tentatively, D is TRBD1 (6 bases). This CDR3 comprises 15 residues. V was pared by 6 bases and J by 8 bases, with 22 bases between. Germline V CDR1 and CDR2: ENHRY, SYGVKD. CDR3 protein: CAIRPHRDREDGYTF. DNA of the CDR3: TGTGCCATCAGGCCACACAGGGACCGGGAGGACGGCTACACCTTC.

The table lists this clone with a count of one. The chain is built from TRBV5-8 and TRBJ2-4, with a possible D match to TRBD1 (6 bases). The CDR3 is 15 amino acids. CDR1 is SGHTS, CDR2 YDEGEE, per germline. V was shortened by 3 bases and J by 1 base, with 11 bases between the two germline ends. Written as DNA, the CDR3 is TGTGCCAGCAGCTCACTAACAGGGGCCAAAAACATTCAGTACTTC. Residues: CASSSLTGAKNIQYF.

The rearrangement links TRBV6-5 to TRBJ1-2; tentative D call: TRBD1 (5 bases). The CDR3 runs 15 residues. V was clipped by 2 bases and J by 7 bases, with 17 bases between them. CDR1 and CDR2 from the germline V gene are MNHEY and SVGAGI. The CDR3 DNA follows: TGTGCCAGCAGTTACATCTTAGGGGATGTGGGTGGCTACACCTTC. This translates into CASSYILGDVGGYTF.

This sequence joins TRBV5-4 and TRBJ1-1; no clear D gene. V dropped 5 bases and J dropped 1 base, with 9 bases sitting between them. Germline CDR1 SGHNT, CDR2 YYREEE (reference sequence). The CDR3 covers 13 residues. This CDR3 reads CASRRSGNTEAFF. CDR3 in DNA: TGTGCCAGCAGGAGGTCGGGGAACACTGAAGCTTTCTTT.

The chain couples TRBV30 to TRBJ1-2; perhaps TRBD1 as D (6 bases). This CDR3 is built from 15 residues. Germline CDR1 and CDR2: GTSNPN and SVGIG (reference sequence). Trimming pared 0 bases from V and 8 bases from J, leaving 19 bases between. Written as DNA, the CDR3 is TGTGCCTGGAGTGTACCAGGTCGGGGGGCCCGGGGCTACACCTTC. Its translation: CAWSVPGRGARGYTF.

This chain uses TRBV5-1 with TRBJ2-1; possible D gene TRBD1, 5 bases. Trimming took 3 bases from V and 10 from J, leaving 8 bases between them. The CDR3 is 11 residues long. Per germline, CDR1 SGHRS and CDR2 YFSETQ. The CDR3 region has the DNA TGCGCCAGCAGCTGGCGACAGGAGCAGTTCTTC. Protein sequence: CASSWRQEQFF.

The rearrangement joins TRBV6-5 to TRBJ2-7, with a possible D match to TRBD1 (6 bases). Germline V gene lookup returns CDR1 MNHEY and CDR2 SVGAGI. The CDR3 length is 13 residues. The V end lost 4 bases, the J end lost 3 bases, and 10 bases lay between the germline ends. CDR3 in DNA: TGTGCCAGCAGTTCCGGACAGCTCTACGAGCAGTACTTC. Translation gives CASSSGQLYEQYF.

The chain carries TRBV28 and TRBJ1-2, with 9 bases identical to TRBD1. There are 15 residues in the CDR3. The junction had 11 bases not matched to a gene; V was cut back by 5 bases and J by 7 bases. Germline CDR1 reads MDHEN; CDR2 reads SYDVKM. This CDR3 is CASSTGGAWFGGYTF. Here the CDR3 DNA reads TGTGCCAGCAGTACAGGGGGCGCTTGGTTTGGTGGCTACACCTTC.

This sequence joins TRBV3-1 (or the pseudogene TRBV3-2) and TRBJ1-1; D is perhaps TRBD1 (6 bases). The CDR3 extends over 13 amino acids. The V gene lost 4 bases and the J gene lost 5 bases, with 11 bases spanning the gap. CDR1 and CDR2 from the germline V gene are LGHDT and YNNKEL (reference sequence). In DNA, the CDR3 is TGTGCCAGCAGCCCAACAGGGAAGACTGAAGCTTTCTTT. Residues: CASSPTGKTEAFF.

V and J are TRBV28 and TRBJ1-2; the match to TRBD1 covers 8 bases. The germline V gene encodes CDR1 MDHEN and CDR2 SYDVKM. V lost 8 bases, J lost 7 bases, and 6 bases stayed unmatched. This CDR3 region has 12 residues. CDR3 DNA sequence: TGTGCCAGCTTACAGGGGGTCTTTGGCTACACCTTC. This gives the protein CASLQGVFGYTF.

The chain carries TRBV6-5 and TRBJ2-3; 7 bases agree with TRBD1. The CDR3 is 14 amino acids. Germline lookup yields CDR1 MNHEY and CDR2 SVGAGI. J lost 5 bases, V lost 8 bases, and 10 bases had no gene match. CDR3: CASCRDRGQDTQYF. In nucleotides, the CDR3 is TGTGCCAGCTGTCGGGATAGGGGGCAAGATACGCAGTATTTT.

The chain recombines TRBV6-4 with TRBJ1-2, with TRBD1 as a possible D gene (5 bases). V gave up 0 bases and J gave up 10 bases, with 18 bases separating them. There are 15 residues in the CDR3. Per germline, CDR1 MRHNA and CDR2 SNTAGT. This CDR3 is CASSDSDIRSYSYTF. DNA for the CDR3: TGTGCCAGCAGTGACTCGGACATCCGCTCTTACTCCTACACCTTC.